Sequencing of this T cell receptor (beta chain) was carried out in a study of CD8+CD57+ T cells in acquired aplastic anemia. Study-level background: DNA per sorted CD4+ or CD8+ sample ranged about 0.17 to 27.4 ug, averaging 3.2 ug.

Before being chosen for sequencing, patients had shown CD8+CD57+ cell expansion by flow cytometry. Severe acquired aplastic anemia was present in all patients. There was no therapy given to any patient before the blood sampling took place. The germline V and J ends were trimmed by 7 bases and 2 bases, with 11 bases remaining between them. Germline V gene data show CDR1 as SNHLY and CDR2 as FYNNEI. The CDR3 is 14 amino acids. TCR beta VDJ combinations and CDR3 sequences were profiled from genomic DNA. MiXCR, applied by TCRdb to the reads, yields one record per CDR3 protein. This table holds around 79,000 distinct CDR3 sequences, 70% found once. The sample holds one count of this clonotype. Its antigen is not identified. Overall study findings and caveats: Patients and controls had CD8+ Simpson's diversity values that were not significantly distinct.

This sequence was found in a human donor with aplastic anemia. The chain is built from TRBV2 and TRBJ2-2, with D possibly TRBD1 on 6 matching bases. Sequencing was carried out using sorted CD4+, CD8+, or CD8+CD57+ T cells (not recorded which) from PBMCs. DNA of the CDR3: TGTGCCAGCAAAGACAGGAGCAACACCGGGGAGCTGTTTTTT. This encodes CASKDRSNTGELFF.